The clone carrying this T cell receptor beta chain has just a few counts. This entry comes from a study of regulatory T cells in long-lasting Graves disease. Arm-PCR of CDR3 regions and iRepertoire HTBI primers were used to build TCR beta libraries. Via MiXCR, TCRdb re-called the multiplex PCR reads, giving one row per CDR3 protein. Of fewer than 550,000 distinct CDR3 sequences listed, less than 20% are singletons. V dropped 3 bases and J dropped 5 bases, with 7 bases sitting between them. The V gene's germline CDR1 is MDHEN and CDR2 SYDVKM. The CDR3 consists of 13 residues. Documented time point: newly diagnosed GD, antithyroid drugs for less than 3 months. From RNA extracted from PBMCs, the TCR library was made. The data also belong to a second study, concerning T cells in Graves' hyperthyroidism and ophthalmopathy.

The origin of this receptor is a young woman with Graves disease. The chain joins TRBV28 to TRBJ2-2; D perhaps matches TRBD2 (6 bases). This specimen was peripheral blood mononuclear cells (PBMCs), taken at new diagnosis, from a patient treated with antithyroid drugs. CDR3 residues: CASSFGGTGELFF. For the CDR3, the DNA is TGTGCCAGCAGTTTCGGGGGAACCGGGGAGCTGTTTTTT.